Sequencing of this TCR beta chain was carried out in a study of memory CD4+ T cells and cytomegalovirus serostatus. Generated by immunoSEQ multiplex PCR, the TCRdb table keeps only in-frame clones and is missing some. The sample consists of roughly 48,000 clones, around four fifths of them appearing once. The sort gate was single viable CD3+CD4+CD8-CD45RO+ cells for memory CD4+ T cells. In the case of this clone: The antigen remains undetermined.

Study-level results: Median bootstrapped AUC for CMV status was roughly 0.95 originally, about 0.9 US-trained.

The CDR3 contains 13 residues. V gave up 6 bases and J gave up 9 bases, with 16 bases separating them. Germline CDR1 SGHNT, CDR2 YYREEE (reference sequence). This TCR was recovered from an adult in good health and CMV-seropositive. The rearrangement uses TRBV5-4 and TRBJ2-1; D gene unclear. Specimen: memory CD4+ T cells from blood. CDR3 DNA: TGTGCCAGCACCTTTTCCTTCGCAGGTGAGCAGTTCTTC. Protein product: CASTFSFAGEQFF.